This T cell receptor (beta chain) is drawn from a study of blood T cell repertoires in COVID-19. Study context: Sources were T cells, B-cell-depleted T cells, or PBMCs; the material itself was cDNA or gDNA.

Residents of approximately 25 US areas, aged 18 to 89 years, made up the participants. Participants had their cohort set by participant-reported clinical history. Recovered Cohort 3 donors showed two negative PCRs, clearance, or symptom resolution. Repertoires were generated with immunoSEQ multiplex PCR, while TCRdb's copy carries only in-frame clones and drops some. The table records 200,000 to 250,000 clones, roughly nine tenths of them present only once. The CDR3 covers 15 residues. Germline V lookup: CDR1 SGHDN, CDR2 FVKESK. V shed 5 bases, J shed 4 bases, and the junction held 9 bases outside the gene matches.

The TCR was taken from a man in his thirties or forties who had recovered from COVID-19. The rearrangement joins TRBV14 to TRBJ1-2; 8 positions match TRBD1. The sequencing input was PBMCs or T cells enriched from blood (not recorded which). The CDR3 coding sequence is TGTGCCAGCAGCAAAAGGACAGGGCTAAGCTATGGCTACACCTTC. Amino acid sequence: CASSKRTGLSYGYTF. Using reference TRBV14 and TRBJ1-2 for the parts outside the CDR3, the full variable domain is EAGVTQFPSHSVIEKGQTVTLRCDPISGHDNLYWYRRVMGKEIKFLLHFVKESKQDESGMPNNRFLAERTGGTYSTLKVQPAELEDSGVYFCASSKRTGLSYGYTFGSGTRLTVV.